This TCR beta chain appears in the sequencing data of a study of neurological immune-mediated disorders. Regarding the study as a whole: No sharing of CDR3 amino acid sequences was observed among expanded clones across subjects, suggesting private repertoires in all groups. Multiple sclerosis patients had less TCR clonal expansion than even healthy controls, unlike HTLV-1-associated myelopathy.

TCRdb recomputed calls from the 5' RACE reads with MiXCR, one row per CDR3 protein. The data show tens of thousands of distinct CDR3 sequences, 17% seen once. PBMCs stored at -80 C, numbering 2 million, were the origin of the unsorted libraries. CDR1 is MGHRA and CDR2 is YSYEKL in the germline V gene. Trimming took 1 base from V and 0 from J, leaving 10 bases between them. CDR3 length equals 17 residues. This clonotype was recorded many times. Antigen unknown. Sequencing input: PBMCs. The receptor comes from a woman in her forties in good health. This chain connects TRBV4-1 to TRBJ2-6, with D possibly TRBD1 on 6 matching bases. DNA for the CDR3: TGCGCCAGCAGCCAAGGTACAGGGATCTCTGGGGCCAACGTCCTGACTTTC. It translates to CASSQGTGISGANVLTF.